This TCR beta chain was documented in a study of shared clonotypes between healthy human individuals (dated by TCRdb to the early 2020s). Turning to the overall study: The cohort included three men and a couple of women between 18 and 49 years of age. For each donor, three plates each were used for CD4 naive and CD4 memory, two plates were used for CD8 naive, and one plate was used for CD8 memory. To estimate repertoire size and how much clonotypes are shared between individuals, the study performed deep sequencing of blood TCR repertoires from five healthy adults. Libraries were prepared and TCR repertoires were sequenced by different laboratories using diverse techniques, in order to increase sequencing depth and limit assay-specific biases. Between about 0.85 and 9.5 billion PBMCs per donor were obtained by leukapheresis.

CD8 naive samples consisted of CD45RO-negative cells that were positively selected for CCR7, yielding a CD45RA+CCR7+ population without TemRA cells. Donors were healthy HIV-negative adults with no recently reported acute infections or vaccinations. Every donor was a Caucasian adult living in Nashville, Tennessee, USA. Blood was collected by leukapheresis, and PBMCs were isolated by Ficoll-Histopaque density gradient centrifugation and then cryopreserved in liquid nitrogen vapor phase. Purity and quantity of every magnetically sorted T cell population were checked by analytical flow cytometry. Genomic DNA was isolated from each sorted fraction and quantified by UV absorbance on a Nanodrop 2000c. The investigation overall reported the following: Rarefaction of sorted-subset datasets indicated incomplete sequencing despite the large sequencing depth. Based on pairwise subsampling, the degree of clonotype sharing among donors was expected to be affected by sequencing depth. Because the study included a small number of donors, the genetic and exposure-history diversity represented was limited. Sampling was restricted to blood, and TCR repertoires in tissue are likely to differ from TCR repertoires in blood. Higher generation probabilities were observed for clonotypes shared by all four sorted-subset donors than for non-shared clonotypes. Naive subsets generally had larger estimated clonotype richness than memory subsets did. Approximately 4.8% of naive CD4, 3.5% of naive CD8, 2.3% of memory CD4, and more than 0.35% of memory CD8 clonotypes were shared across several donors.

Using the deep immunoSEQ assay, multiplex PCR amplified TCR CDR3 regions from genomic DNA. Genomic DNA extracted from each cell subset was distributed evenly over all wells of several immunoSEQ 96-well plates, and each plate served as one replicate. For sorted subsets, 200 to 250 ng genomic DNA, equal to 30,000 to 35,000 T cell genomes, was loaded into each replicate PCR. The purified libraries were quantified using a Qubit 3.0 fluorometer, sized with a Bioanalyzer 2100, and then quantified again using the KAPA Library Quantification kit. Every immunoSEQ 96-well plate was sequenced on a dedicated single-read 150-cycle Illumina NextSeq 550 flow cell. From the authors' description of their analysis: Because only junctional sequences without quality scores were contained in the immunoSEQ output, filtering matching that applied to full-length reads could not be performed. To assign V/J genes and CDR3, sequences were annotated against IMGT germline references using PyIR, a Python wrapper for IgBLAST v1.9. Reads were filtered out if the reads had weak V/J assignments (E-value above 1e-6), no CDR3, stop codons, out-of-frame junctions, or ambiguous translated residues. A V3J clonotype was defined by an identical inferred V gene, J gene, and CDR3 amino acid sequence. Percentage overlap between repertoires was calculated by dividing the number of shared unique clonotypes by the size of the smaller repertoire. Three approaches were used to assess repertoire richness: RTK rarefaction, the Chao1 estimator, and Recon v2.1 estimates of unobserved clonotypes. For all TCRbeta clonotypes obtained by the gDNA method from a handful of donors, generation probabilities were computed with OLGA. TCRdb holds this immuneACCESS table with in-frame rearrangements only. Some clones are missing; in checked studies, unresolved V genes explain under half, and the rest has no known cause. The D gene and trimming were derived from the DNA, and the V and J assignments and clone size from that table. In all, the sample holds around 2.1 million clones, and about 93% of those were seen once. 1.5% to 2% of the sample is held by the ten biggest clonotypes.

As to this clone: The clone's antigen remains unknown. Per-base qualities were not stored, and no clone one base away is much larger.

Sequences were obtained from naive CD8+ T cells from PBMCs. Explained via the paper, the cell subset or site label denotes: CD45RA+CCR7+. This clonotype was sampled from a man aged 18-30 years in good health. Some clones in this sample may be carry-over from other donors' samples.

The DNA sequence follows: TGTGCCAGCAGCCCCCTGGCCAGGGATACGCAGTATTTT. Its protein is CASSPLARDTQYF. The sequence links TRBV7-2 to TRBJ2-3, with the D gene not confidently named. The V end loses 5 bases and the J end loses 6 bases, and a stretch of 12 bases separates them. The germline V gene provides CDR1 SGHTA and CDR2 FQGNSA. The CDR3 numbers 13 residues from cysteine through phenylalanine. Left in the record is the CDR3 DNA by itself, 39 bases read in frame from the first base.